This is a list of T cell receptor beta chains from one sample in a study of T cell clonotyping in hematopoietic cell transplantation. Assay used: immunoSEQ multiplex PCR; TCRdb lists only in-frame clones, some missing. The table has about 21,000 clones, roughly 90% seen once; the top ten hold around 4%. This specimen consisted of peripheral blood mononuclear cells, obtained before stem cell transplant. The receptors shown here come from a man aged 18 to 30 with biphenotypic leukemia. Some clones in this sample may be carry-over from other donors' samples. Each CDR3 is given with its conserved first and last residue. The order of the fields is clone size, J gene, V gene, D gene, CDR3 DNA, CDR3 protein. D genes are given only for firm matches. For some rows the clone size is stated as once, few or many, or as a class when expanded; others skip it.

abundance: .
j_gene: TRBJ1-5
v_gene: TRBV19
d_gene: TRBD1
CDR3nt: TGTGCCAGTAGTATAGTGATCGGAGGGGGCGTTAGTTTGCATCAGCCCCAGCATTTT
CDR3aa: CASSIVIGGGVSLHQPQHF

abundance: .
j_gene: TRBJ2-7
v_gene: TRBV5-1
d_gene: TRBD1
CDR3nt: TGCGCCAGCAGCGGGGGGGGGACAGGGGATATCTACGAGCAGTACTTC
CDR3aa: CASSGGGTGDIYEQYF

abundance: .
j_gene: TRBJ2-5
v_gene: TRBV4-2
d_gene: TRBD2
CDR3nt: TGTGCCAGCAGTCTCGGGGAGGGAGTGGAGGGAGAGACCCAGTACTTC
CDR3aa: CASSLGEGVEGETQYF

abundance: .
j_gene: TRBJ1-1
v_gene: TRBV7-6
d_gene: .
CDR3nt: TGTGCCAGCAGCTCCGGTCAGGGGCTCGCTGAAGCTTTCTTT
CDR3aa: CASSSGQGLAEAFF

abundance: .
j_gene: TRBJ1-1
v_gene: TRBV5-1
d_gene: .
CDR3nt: TGCGCCAGCTATGACAGTTACACTGAAGCTTTCTTT
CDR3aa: CASYDSYTEAFF

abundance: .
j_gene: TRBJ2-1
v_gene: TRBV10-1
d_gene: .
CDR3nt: TGCGCCAGCAGTGAGTCGGGGCTATACAATGAGCAGTTCTTC
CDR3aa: CASSESGLYNEQFF

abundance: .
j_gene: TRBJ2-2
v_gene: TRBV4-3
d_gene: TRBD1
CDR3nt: TGCGCCAGCAGCCAAGATGCGAACAGGGGGCCCGGGGAGCTGTTTTTT
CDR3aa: CASSQDANRGPGELFF

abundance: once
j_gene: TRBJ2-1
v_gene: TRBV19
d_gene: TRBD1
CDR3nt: TGTGCCAGTAGTCTCGGACAGGGGGCACGCAATGAGCAGTTCTTC
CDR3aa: CASSLGQGARNEQFF

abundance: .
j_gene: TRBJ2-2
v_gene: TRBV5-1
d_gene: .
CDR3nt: TGCGCCAGCAGCTTGTATCCGGGAATCACAAACACCGGGGAGCTGTTTTTT
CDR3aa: CASSLYPGITNTGELFF

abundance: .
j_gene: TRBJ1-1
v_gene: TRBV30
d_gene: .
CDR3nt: TGTGCCTGGAGTGTACTAAATGGAGGGGCTTTCTTT
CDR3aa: CAWSVLNGGAFF

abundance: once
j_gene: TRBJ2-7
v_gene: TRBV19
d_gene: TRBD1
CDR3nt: TGTGCCAGTAGTACTATTACCGGACAGGGAAACTACGAGCAGTACTTC
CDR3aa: CASSTITGQGNYEQYF